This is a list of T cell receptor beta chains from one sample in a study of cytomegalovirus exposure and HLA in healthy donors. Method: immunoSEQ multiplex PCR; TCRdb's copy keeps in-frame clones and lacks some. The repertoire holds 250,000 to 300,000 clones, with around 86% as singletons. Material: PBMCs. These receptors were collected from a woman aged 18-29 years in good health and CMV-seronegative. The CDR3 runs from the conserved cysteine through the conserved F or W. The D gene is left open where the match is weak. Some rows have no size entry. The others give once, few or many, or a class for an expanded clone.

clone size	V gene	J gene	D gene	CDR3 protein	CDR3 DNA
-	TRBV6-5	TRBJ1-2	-	CASSYFQGPNYGYTF	TGTGCCAGCAGTTACTTTCAGGGGCCTAACTATGGCTACACCTTC
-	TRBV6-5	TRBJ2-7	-	CASSYGPETYEQYF	TGTGCCAGCAGTTACGGGCCTGAAACCTACGAGCAGTACTTC
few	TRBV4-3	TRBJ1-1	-	CASSQEEGGVTEAFF	TGCGCCAGCAGCCAAGAGGAGGGCGGTGTCACTGAAGCTTTCTTT
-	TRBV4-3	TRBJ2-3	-	CASSHLGTRITDTQYF	TGCGCCAGCAGCCATCTCGGGACACGGATCACAGATACGCAGTATTTT
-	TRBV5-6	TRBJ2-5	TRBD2	CASGGEETQYF	TGTGCCAGCGGGGGGGAAGAGACCCAGTACTTC
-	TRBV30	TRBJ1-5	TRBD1	CAWSPRGQGIQPQHF	TGTGCCTGGAGCCCACGCGGACAGGGGATTCAGCCCCAGCATTTT
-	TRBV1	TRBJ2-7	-	CTSSSLYGDSHYEQYF	TGCACCAGCAGCTCTCTCTATGGGGACAGTCACTACGAGCAGTACTTC
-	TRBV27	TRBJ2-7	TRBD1	CASRRTGGSYEQYF	TGTGCCAGCAGACGGACAGGGGGCTCCTACGAGCAGTACTTC
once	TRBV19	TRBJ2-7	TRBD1	CASSGTGGEQYF	TGTGCCAGTTCCGGGACAGGGGGGGAGCAGTACTTC
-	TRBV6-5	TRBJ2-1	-	CASSYGDSTYNEQFF	TGTGCCAGCAGTTATGGGGACTCCACCTACAATGAGCAGTTCTTC
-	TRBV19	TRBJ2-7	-	CASSAPSGYEQYF	TGTGCCAGTAGTGCCCCCTCGGGTTACGAGCAGTACTTC
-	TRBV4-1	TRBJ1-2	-	CASSQGGVTNYGYTF	TGCGCCAGCAGCCAAGGGGGAGTGACGAACTATGGCTACACCTTC
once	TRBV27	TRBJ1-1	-	CASSLRAPRVNTEAFF	TGTGCCAGCAGTTTAAGGGCCCCGCGGGTCAACACTGAAGCTTTCTTT
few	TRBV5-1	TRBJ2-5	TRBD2	CASSPDLAGVAQYF	TGCGCCAGCAGCCCGGATCTAGCGGGGGTGGCCCAGTACTTC
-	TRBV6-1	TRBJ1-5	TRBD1	CASSGQGGQPQHF	TGTGCCAGCAGTGGACAGGGCGGCCAGCCCCAGCATTTT
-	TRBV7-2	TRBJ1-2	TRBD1	CASSLGGQPYGYTF	TGTGCCAGCAGCTTAGGGGGACAGCCCTATGGCTACACCTTC
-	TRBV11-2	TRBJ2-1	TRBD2	CASSPPGGSYNEQFF	TGTGCCAGCAGCCCCCCGGGAGGGTCCTACAATGAGCAGTTCTTC
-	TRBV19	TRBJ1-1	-	CASTPSGNTEAFF	TGTGCCAGTACCCCATCGGGGAACACTGAAGCTTTCTTT
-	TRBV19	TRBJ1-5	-	CASSNQGALSNQPQHF	TGTGCCAGTAGTAACCAGGGCGCGCTTAGCAATCAGCCCCAGCATTTT
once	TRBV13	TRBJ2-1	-	CASSLVTGGTGNEQFF	TGTGCCAGCAGCCTTGTGACTGGCGGCACGGGGAATGAGCAGTTCTTC
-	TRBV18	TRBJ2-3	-	CASSPSSTDTQYF	TGTGCCAGCTCTCCTTCTAGCACAGATACGCAGTATTTT
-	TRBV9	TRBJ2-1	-	CASSVEQVAYNEQFF	TGTGCCAGCAGCGTTGAACAGGTAGCCTACAATGAGCAGTTCTTC
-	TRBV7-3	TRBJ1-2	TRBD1	CASSSPTRQGVPETRGYTF	TGTGCCAGCAGCTCCCCGACCCGACAGGGGGTTCCAGAAACCCGTGGCTACACCTTC
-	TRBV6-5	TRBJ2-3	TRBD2	CASSYSGLAVTDTQYF	TGTGCCAGCAGTTACTCCGGACTAGCGGTTACAGATACGCAGTATTTT